What follows is one T cell receptor beta chain and its context. Its antigen remains unidentified. The sample is drawn from a study of radiotherapy plus CTLA-4 blockade in lung cancer. As for the study in general: Objective responses were observed in approximately 20% of patients, and disease control was achieved by roughly 29%. Study results and limitations: Expansion in blood of tumor-derived TCR clones was seen after radiotherapy plus ipilimumab. The authors reported that early blood T cell clone dynamics, with interferon-beta, best predicted response.

Method: immunoSEQ multiplex PCR; TCRdb's copy keeps in-frame clones and lacks some. This sample carries about 32,000 clones, 75% to 85% of them seen once, and the ten largest clones take 20% to 25%. Those patients who had chemo-refractory metastatic non-small-cell lung cancer were given focal radiation along with CTLA-4 blockade through ipilimumab. Germline V gene sequence: CDR1 MGHRA, CDR2 YSYEKL. The CDR3 runs to 16 residues. The J segment lost 3 bases and the V segment lost 2 bases, leaving 5 bases of the junction unmatched. The chain employs TRBV4-1 and TRBJ1-3; 9 nucleotides match TRBD1. This receptor was obtained from a human donor with non-small cell lung cancer that progressed on radiotherapy plus ipilimumab. The sample in question was peripheral blood, obtained from a patient treated with radiotherapy plus ipilimumab. The CDR3 protein is CASSQKQGAVGNTIYF. In DNA, the CDR3 is TGCGCCAGCAGCCAAAAACAGGGGGCGGTTGGAAACACCATATATTTT.